Below, one T cell receptor (beta chain) is given with its context. As yet, its antigen is unknown. The sorted conventional CD4+ T cells were CD25-low and CD127-high, with genomic DNA sequenced. The source of the sample is a study of regulatory and conventional T cells in RAG deficiency. The study's findings and limits: Omenn CD25-high CD127-low cells may be activated cells, not true Tregs. Patient subsets had shorter CDR3s; Omenn Treg-Tconv overlap exceeded 80%. RAG-deficient patients showed markedly lower Shannon entropy and higher Simpson indices than control T-cell subsets.

Sequencing was performed with immunoSEQ multiplex PCR; in TCRdb, only in-frame clones are kept and a portion is missing. The table shows around 12,000 clones, with just under 95% occurring only once. This CDR3 is built from 14 residues. The V end was cut by 3 bases, the J end by 2 bases, with 10 bases between. The V gene's germline CDR1 is MDHEN and CDR2 SYDVKM. The same data also contributed to another study, on regulatory T cells. As reported in that work: Amplification used 52 TRBV primers and 13 TRBJ primers. Regulatory T cells showed the strongest V-J pair restriction and V/J gene skewing among patient repertoires.

The sequence was obtained from a human donor in good health. Sequenced sample: CD4+ effector T cells sorted from blood. The V call is TRBV28, the J call TRBJ1-2; D is undetermined. The CDR3 DNA follows: TGTGCCAGCAGTTTTCTCTCAGAAAACTATGGCTACACCTTC. This codes for CASSFLSENYGYTF.